The entry below describes one TCR beta chain. Trimming cost V 2 bases and J 5 bases, with 6 bases left between them. The CDR3 contains 12 residues. Germline lookup yields CDR1 SGHDN and CDR2 FVKESK. Patients of the Seattle cohort, enrolled during active infection, were followed longitudinally. The data derive from a study of blood T cell repertoires in COVID-19. Study-wide context: Researchers got acute and convalescent COVID-19 samples from the United States, Italy and Spain. In each case, the material was cDNA or gDNA derived from T cells, B-cell-depleted T cells, or PBMCs.

The assay was immunoSEQ multiplex PCR, and TCRdb's table has in-frame clones only and misses some. Among 60,000 to 80,000 clones listed, more than 70% were seen once. Sample: peripheral blood. This receptor was obtained from a man aged 45-60 years with COVID-19, enrolled during active disease. The chain links TRBV14 to TRBJ2-5; D uncertain. This CDR3 is CASSQLSETQYF. For the CDR3, the DNA is TGTGCCAGCAGCCAATTGAGTGAGACCCAGTACTTC.